The source of this T cell receptor (beta chain) is a study of control samples from healthy donors and cancer patients. Repertoires were generated with immunoSEQ multiplex PCR, while TCRdb's copy carries only in-frame clones and drops some. The table shows roughly 80,000 clones, with over 75% occurring only once. The material sequenced was blood. The origin of this receptor is a woman in her fifties or sixties in good health.

The CDR3 region is CASSSRWGAGGELFF. The DNA for the CDR3 is TGTGCCAGCAGCTCCCGGTGGGGGGCTGGGGGGGAGCTGTTTTTT. V is TRBV9 and J is TRBJ2-2; D may correspond to TRBD1 or TRBD2 (6 bases each). The CDR3 consists of 15 residues. The V end lost 4 bases, the J end lost 8 bases, and 18 bases lay between the germline ends. Germline V gives CDR1 SGDLS, CDR2 YYNGEE.